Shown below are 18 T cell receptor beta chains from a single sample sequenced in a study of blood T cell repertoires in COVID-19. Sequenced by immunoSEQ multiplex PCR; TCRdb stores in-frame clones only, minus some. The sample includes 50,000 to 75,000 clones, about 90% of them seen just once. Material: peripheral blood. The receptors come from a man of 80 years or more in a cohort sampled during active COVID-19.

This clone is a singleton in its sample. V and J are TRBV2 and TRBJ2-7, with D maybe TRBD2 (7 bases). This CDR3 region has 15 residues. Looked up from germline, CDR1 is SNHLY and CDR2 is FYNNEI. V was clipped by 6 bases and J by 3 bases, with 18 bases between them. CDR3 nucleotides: TGTGCCAGCAGCTACAAGGGGGGGATTAACTACGAGCAGTACTTC. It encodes CASSYKGGINYEQYF.

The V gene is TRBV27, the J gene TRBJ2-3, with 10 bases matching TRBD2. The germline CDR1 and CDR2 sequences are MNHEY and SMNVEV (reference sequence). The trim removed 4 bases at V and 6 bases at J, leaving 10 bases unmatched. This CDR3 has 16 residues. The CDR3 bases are TGTGCCAGCAGTTCCCTTTTGAGCGGGAGGGGGGATACGCAGTATTTT. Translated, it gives CASSSLLSGRGDTQYF.

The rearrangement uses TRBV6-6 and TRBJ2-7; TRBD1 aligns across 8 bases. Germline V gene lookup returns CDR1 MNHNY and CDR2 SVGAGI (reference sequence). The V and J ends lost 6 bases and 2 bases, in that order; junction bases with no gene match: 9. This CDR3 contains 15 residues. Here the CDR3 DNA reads TGTGCCAGCAGAATTGGGACAGGACATACCTACGAGCAGTACTTC. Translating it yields CASRIGTGHTYEQYF.

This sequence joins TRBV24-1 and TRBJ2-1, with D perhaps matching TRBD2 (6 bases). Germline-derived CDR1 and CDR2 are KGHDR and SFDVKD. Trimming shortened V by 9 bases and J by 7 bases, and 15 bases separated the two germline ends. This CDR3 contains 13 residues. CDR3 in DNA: TGTGCCACCTCTCGGGGAGGCGGGAATGAGCAGTTCTTC. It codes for CATSRGGGNEQFF.

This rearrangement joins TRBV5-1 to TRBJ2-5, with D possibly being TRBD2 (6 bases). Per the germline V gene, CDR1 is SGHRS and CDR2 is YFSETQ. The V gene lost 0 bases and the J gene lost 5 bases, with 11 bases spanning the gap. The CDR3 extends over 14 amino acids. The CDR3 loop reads CASSLGHREETQYF. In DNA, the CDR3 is TGCGCCAGCAGCTTGGGGCATCGGGAGGAGACCCAGTACTTC.

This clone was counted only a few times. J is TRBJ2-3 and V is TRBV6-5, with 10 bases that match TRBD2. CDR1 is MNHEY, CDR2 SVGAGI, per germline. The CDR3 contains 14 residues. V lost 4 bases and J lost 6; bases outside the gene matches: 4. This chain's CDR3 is CASSLAGGLDTQYF. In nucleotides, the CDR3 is TGTGCCAGCAGTTTAGCGGGAGGTCTGGATACGCAGTATTTT.

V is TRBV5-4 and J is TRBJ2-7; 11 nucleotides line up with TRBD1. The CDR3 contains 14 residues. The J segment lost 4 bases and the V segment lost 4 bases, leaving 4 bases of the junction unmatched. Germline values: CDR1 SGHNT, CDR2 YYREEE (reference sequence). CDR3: CASSAGTGGYEQYF. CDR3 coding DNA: TGTGCCAGCAGCGCCGGGACAGGGGGGTACGAGCAGTACTTC.

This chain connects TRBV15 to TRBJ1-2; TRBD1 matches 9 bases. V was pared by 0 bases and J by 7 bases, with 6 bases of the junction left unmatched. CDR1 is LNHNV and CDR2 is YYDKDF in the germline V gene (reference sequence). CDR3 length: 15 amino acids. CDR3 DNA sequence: TGTGCCACCAGCAGAGATAATGGACAGGGGATTGGCTACACCTTC. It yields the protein CATSRDNGQGIGYTF. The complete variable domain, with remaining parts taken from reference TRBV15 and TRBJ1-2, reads DAMVIQNPRYQVTQFGKPVTLSCSQTLNHNVMYWYQQKSSQAPKLLFHYYDKDFNNEADTPDNFQSRRPNTSFCFLDIRSPGLGDTAMYLCATSRDNGQGIGYTFGSGTRLTVV.

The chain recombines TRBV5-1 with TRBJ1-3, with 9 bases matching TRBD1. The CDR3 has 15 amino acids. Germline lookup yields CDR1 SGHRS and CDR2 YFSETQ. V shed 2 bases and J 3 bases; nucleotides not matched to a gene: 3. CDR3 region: CASSLQGAGGNTIYF. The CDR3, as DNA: TGCGCCAGCAGCTTACAGGGGGCCGGTGGAAACACCATATATTTT.

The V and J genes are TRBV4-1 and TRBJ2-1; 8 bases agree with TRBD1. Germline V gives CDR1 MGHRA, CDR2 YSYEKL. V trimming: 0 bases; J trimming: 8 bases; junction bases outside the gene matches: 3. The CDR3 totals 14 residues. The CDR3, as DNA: TGCGCCAGCAGCCAAGATGGGACAGGCTATGAGCAGTTCTTC. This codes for CASSQDGTGYEQFF.

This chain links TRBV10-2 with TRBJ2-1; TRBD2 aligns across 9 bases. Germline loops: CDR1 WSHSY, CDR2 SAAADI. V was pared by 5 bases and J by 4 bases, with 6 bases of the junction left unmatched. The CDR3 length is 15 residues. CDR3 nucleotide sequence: TGCGCCAGCAGTTTGGGACTAGCTTATTACAATGAGCAGTTCTTC. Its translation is CASSLGLAYYNEQFF.

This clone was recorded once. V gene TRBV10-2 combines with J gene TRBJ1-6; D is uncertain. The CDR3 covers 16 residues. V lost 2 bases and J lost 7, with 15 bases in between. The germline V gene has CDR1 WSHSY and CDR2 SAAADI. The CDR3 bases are TGCGCCAGCAGTGAGACGGAGGCGGTAAGGAATTCACCCCTCCACTTT. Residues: CASSETEAVRNSPLHF.

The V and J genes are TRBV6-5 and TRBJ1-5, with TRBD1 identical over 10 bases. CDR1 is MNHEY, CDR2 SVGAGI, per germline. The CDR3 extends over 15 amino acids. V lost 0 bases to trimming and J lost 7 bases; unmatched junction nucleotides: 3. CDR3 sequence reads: CASSYSGQGKQPQHF. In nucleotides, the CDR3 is TGTGCCAGCAGTTACTCGGGACAGGGGAAACAGCCCCAGCATTTT.

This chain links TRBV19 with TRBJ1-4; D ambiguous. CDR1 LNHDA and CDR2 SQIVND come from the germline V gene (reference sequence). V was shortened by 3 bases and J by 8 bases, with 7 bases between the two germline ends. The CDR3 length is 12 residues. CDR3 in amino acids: CASSIKSEKLFF. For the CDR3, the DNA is TGTGCCAGTAGTATCAAATCCGAAAAACTGTTTTTT.

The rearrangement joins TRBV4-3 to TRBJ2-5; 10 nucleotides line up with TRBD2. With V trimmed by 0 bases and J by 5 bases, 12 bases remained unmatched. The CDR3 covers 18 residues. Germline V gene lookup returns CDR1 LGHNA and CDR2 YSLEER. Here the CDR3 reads CASSQDSLAGARQETQYF. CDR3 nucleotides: TGCGCCAGCAGCCAAGATTCGCTAGCGGGGGCCCGACAGGAGACCCAGTACTTC.

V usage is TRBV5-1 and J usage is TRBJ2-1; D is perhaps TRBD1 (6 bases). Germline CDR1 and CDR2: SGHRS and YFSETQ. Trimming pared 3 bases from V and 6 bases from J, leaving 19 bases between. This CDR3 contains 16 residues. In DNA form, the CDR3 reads TGCGCCAGCAGCTCCTCCGGGACACTGGCGAGCAATGAGCAGTTCTTC. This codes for CASSSSGTLASNEQFF.

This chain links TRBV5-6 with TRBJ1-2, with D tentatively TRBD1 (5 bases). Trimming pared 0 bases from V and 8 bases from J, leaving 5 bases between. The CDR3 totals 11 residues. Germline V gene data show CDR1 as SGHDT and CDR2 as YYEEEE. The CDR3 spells CASSLGGGYTF. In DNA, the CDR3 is TGTGCCAGCAGCTTGGGGGGCGGCTACACCTTC.

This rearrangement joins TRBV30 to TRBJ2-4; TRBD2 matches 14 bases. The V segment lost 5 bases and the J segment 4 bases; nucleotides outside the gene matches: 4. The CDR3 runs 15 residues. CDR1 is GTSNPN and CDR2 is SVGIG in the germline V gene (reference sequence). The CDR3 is CAWGLAGGGKNIQYF. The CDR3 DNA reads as TGTGCCTGGGGACTAGCGGGAGGAGGGAAAAACATTCAGTACTTC.